The clone carrying this T cell receptor beta chain was recorded a few times. Its antigen is not identified. Every TCR beta cDNA library bore unique molecular identifiers. T cells numbering about 0.85 to 11 million yielded cDNA molecules that totaled approximately 500,000. TCRdb recomputed calls from the PCR reads with MiXCR, one row per CDR3 protein. The sample contains fewer than 850,000 distinct CDR3 sequences, less than 35% of which appear only once. The data derive from a study of post-analysis software for immune sequencing data. Study information: Clinical courses comprised relapsing-remitting, secondary progressive and progressive-relapsing multiple sclerosis. Findings and caveats of the study: Patients showed TRBV5-6, TRBV5-1 and TRBV20-1 among five TRBV segments more frequent than in controls. Batch-mates among the samples co-clustered strongly by F measure. Patients with multiple sclerosis recorded significantly lower normalized Chao1 diversity than controls, the study found.

CDR1 is SGHRS, CDR2 YFSETQ, per germline. This CDR3 comprises 18 residues. Trimming pared 4 bases from V and 5 bases from J, leaving 25 bases between. The chain recombines TRBV5-1 with TRBJ2-1; D possibly corresponds to TRBD2 (5 bases). The TCR comes from a girl aged 5-17 years with multiple sclerosis. Sequencing input: blood. The CDR3 DNA follows: TGCGCCAGCAGCCCCATGAACGGCTACGGGGTCGGGGACAATGAGCAGTTCTTC. Its protein product is CASSPMNGYGVGDNEQFF.